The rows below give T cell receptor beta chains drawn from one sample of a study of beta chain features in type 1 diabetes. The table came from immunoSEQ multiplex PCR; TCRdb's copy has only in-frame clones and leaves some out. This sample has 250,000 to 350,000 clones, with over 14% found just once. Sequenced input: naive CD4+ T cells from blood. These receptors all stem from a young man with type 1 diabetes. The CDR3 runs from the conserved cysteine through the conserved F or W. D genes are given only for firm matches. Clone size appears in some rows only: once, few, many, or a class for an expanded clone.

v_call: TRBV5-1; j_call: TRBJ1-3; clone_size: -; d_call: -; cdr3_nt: TGCGCCAGCAGCTTGGCATCCTCTGGAAACACCATATATTTT; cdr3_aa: CASSLASSGNTIYF
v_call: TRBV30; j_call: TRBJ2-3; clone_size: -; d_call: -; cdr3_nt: TGTGCCTGGAGTGTTGGGGGCCTCGGGACAGATACGCAGTATTTT; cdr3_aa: CAWSVGGLGTDTQYF
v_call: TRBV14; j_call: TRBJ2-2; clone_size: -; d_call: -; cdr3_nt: TGTGCCAGCAGCCACGCTAGCGGGGAGCTGTTTTTT; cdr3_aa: CASSHASGELFF
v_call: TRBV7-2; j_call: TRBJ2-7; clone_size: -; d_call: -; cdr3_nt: TGTGCCAGCAGCTTATCTCCCTACGAGCAGTACTTC; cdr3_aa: CASSLSPYEQYF
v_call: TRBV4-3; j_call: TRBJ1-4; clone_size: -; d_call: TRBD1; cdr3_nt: TGCGCCAGCAGCCAGACAGGGAATAATGAAAAACTGTTTTTT; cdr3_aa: CASSQTGNNEKLFF
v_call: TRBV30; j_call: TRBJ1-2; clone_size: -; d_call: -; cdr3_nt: TGTGCCTGGAGTCGTACCGTGACACCTCTTAACTATGGCTACACCTTC; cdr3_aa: CAWSRTVTPLNYGYTF
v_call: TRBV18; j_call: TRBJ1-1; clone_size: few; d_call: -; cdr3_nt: TGTGCCAGCTCACCACTACAGAAAGAAGAAGCTTTCTTT; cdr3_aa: CASSPLQKEEAFF
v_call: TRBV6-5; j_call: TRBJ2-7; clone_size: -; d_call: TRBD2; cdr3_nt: TGTGCCAGCAGCCGGGAGCGGGGGACCTACGAGCAGTACTTC; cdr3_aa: CASSRERGTYEQYF
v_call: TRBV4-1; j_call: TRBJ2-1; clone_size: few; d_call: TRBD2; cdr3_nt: TGCGCCAGCAGCCCCTGGACTAGCGGGGACTACAATGAGCAGTTCTTC; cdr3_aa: CASSPWTSGDYNEQFF
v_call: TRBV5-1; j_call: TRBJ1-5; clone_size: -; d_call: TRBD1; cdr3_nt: TGCGCCAGCAGCATTACAGGGGGCTGGAATCAGCCCCAGCATTTT; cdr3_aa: CASSITGGWNQPQHF
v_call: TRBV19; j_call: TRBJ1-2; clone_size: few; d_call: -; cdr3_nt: TGTGCCAGTAGTAGAACAACTAACTATGGCTACACCTTC; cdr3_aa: CASSRTTNYGYTF
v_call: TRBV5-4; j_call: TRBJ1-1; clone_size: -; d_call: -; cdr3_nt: TGTGCCAGCAGCGGCGAACAGGGAGGGTACACTGAAGCTTTCTTT; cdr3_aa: CASSGEQGGYTEAFF
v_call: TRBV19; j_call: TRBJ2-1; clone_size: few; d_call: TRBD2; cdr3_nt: TGTGCCAGTAGTCCCCGCCCCGGACTAGCGGGGGGCCGTTCCTACAATGAGCAGTTCTTC; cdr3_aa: CASSPRPGLAGGRSYNEQFF
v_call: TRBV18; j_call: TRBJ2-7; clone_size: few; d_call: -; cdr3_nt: TGTGCCAGCTCACCAGCCCTCGGCTACGAGCAGTACTTC; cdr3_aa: CASSPALGYEQYF
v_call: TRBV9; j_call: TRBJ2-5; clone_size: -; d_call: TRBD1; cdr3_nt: TGTGCCAGCAGTGCAGGGGGCTTCGAGACCCAGTACTTC; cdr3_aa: CASSAGGFETQYF
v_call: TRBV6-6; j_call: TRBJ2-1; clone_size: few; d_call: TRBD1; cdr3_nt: TGTGCCAGCAGGGGACAGGGGAATGAGCAGTTCTTC; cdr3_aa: CASRGQGNEQFF
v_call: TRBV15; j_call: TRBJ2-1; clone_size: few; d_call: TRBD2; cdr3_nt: TGTGCCACCAGCAGGAGGACCGGGACTAGCCACAATGAGCAGTTCTTC; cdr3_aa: CATSRRTGTSHNEQFF
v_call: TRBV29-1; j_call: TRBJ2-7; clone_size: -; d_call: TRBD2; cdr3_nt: TGCAGCGTTGAAGCCCAAGGTAGCGGGAGCTACGAGCAGTACTTC; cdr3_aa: CSVEAQGSGSYEQYF
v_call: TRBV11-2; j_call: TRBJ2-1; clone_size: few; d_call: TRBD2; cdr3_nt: TGTGCCAGCAGCTACTTACTGGGGGGGTACAATGAGCAGTTCTTC; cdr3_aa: CASSYLLGGYNEQFF
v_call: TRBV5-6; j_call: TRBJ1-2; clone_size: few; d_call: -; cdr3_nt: TGTGCCAGCAGCTTGAGAGAAAACTATGGCTACACCTTC; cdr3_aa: CASSLRENYGYTF
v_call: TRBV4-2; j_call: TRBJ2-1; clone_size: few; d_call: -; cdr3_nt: TGTGCCAGCAGCCAAGTCAGGATCTTC; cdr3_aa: CASSQVRIF
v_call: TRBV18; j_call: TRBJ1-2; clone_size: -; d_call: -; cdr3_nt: TGTGCCAGCTCACCCCATCGCGGCTATGGCTACACCTTC; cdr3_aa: CASSPHRGYGYTF
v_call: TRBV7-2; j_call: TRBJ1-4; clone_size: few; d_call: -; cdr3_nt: TGTGCCAGCAGCTCCTCCACGTTGGCAGCTAATGAAAAACTGTTTTTT; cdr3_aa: CASSSSTLAANEKLFF
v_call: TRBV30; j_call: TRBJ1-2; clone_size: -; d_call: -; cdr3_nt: TGTGCCTGGAGTGGAAGGGGTTACACCTTC; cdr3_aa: CAWSGRGYTF
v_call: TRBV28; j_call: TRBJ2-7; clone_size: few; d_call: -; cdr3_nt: TGTGCCAGCAGCTCCCGCGAGCAGTACTTC; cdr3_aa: CASSSREQYF
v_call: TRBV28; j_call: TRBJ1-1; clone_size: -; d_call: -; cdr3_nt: TGTGCCAGCAGCAAGGGAGCGGGAAGGGTGAACACTGAAGCTTTCTTT; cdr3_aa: CASSKGAGRVNTEAFF
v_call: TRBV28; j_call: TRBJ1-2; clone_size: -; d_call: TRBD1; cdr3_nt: TGTGCCAGCAGGGACAGGGTTACGATTAACTATGGCTACACCTTC; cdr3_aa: CASRDRVTINYGYTF
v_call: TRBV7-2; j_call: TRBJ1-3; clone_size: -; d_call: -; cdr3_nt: TGTGCCAGCAGCTTACGCGGGGAGGGAAACACCATATATTTT; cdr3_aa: CASSLRGEGNTIYF
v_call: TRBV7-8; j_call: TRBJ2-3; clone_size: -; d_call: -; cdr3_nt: TGTGCCAGCAGCCGGGATACCACCAGAGATACGCAGTATTTT; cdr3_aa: CASSRDTTRDTQYF
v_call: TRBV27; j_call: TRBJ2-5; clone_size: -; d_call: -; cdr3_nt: TGTGCCAGCCGCCGGAGGCACAGCCAGGAGACCCAGTACTTC; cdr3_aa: CASRRRHSQETQYF
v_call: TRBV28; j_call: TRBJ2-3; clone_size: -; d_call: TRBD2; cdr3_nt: TGTGCCAGCAGGGTCGATAGTAGCGGGGGGAAAGATACGCAGTATTTT; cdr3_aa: CASRVDSSGGKDTQYF
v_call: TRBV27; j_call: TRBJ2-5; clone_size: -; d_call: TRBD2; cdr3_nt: TGTGCCAGCAGTGCCCGGGGGGGCAGAGAGACCCAGTACTTC; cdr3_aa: CASSARGGRETQYF
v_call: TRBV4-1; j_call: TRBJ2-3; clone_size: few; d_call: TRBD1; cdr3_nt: TGCGCCAGCAGCCAGGGTCAGGGGGACGCAGATACGCAGTATTTT; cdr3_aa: CASSQGQGDADTQYF
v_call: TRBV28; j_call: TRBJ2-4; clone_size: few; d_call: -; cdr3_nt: TGTGCCAGCAGTTCTCCGGGATCGGAAGCCAAAAACATTCAGTACTTC; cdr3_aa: CASSSPGSEAKNIQYF
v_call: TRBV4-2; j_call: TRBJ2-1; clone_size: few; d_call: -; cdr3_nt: TGTGCCAGCAGCCAAGATCGCGGGACTTACAATGAGCAGTTCTTC; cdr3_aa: CASSQDRGTYNEQFF
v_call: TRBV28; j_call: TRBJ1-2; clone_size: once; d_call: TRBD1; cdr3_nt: TGTGCCAGCAGGGGGGACAGGGCAGTCTATGGCTACACCTTC; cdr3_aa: CASRGDRAVYGYTF
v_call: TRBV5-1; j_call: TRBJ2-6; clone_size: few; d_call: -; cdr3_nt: TGCGCCAGCAGCTTTTCCAGCGTTCTGGCTGACGTCCTGACTTTC; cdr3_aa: CASSFSSVLADVLTF
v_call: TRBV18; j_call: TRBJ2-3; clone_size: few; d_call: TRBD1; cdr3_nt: TGTGCCAGCTCAGCGCCTACAGGGGCCCGAGAGCAGTATTTT; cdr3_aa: CASSAPTGAREQYF
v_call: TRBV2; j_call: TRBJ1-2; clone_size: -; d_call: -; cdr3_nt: TGTGCCAGCAACCCGGAATGGACAGCCAACTATGGCTACACCTTC; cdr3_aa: CASNPEWTANYGYTF
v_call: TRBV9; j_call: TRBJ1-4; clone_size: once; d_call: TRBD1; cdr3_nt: TGTGCCAGCAGTGAACAGGGGGGCAAACTGTTTTTT; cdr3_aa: CASSEQGGKLFF
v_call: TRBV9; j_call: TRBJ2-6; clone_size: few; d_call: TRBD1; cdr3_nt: TGTGCCAGCAGACAGGGGGCGAATGGGGCCAACGTCCTGACTTTC; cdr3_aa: CASRQGANGANVLTF
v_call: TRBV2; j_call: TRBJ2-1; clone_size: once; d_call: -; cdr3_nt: TGTGCCAGCCGAGCACTAGCCGGGAAGTCCTACAATGAGCAGTTCTTC; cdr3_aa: CASRALAGKSYNEQFF
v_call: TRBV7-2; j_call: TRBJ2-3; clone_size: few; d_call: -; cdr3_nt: TGTGCCAGCAGCTTAGTTGGGGGGACAGATACGCAGTATTTT; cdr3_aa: CASSLVGGTDTQYF
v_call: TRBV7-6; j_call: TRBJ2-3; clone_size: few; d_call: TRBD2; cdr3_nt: TGTGCCAGCAGCACCCAGGGGACTAGCGTAGATACGCAGTATTTT; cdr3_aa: CASSTQGTSVDTQYF
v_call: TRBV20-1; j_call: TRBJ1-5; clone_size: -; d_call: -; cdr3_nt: TGCAGTGCTTCTCGTCCGCCCCAGCATTTT; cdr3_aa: CSASRPPQHF
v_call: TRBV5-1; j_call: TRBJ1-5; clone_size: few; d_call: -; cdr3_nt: TGCGCCAGCAGCTTTACAGGGCTAAATCAGCCCCAGCATTTT; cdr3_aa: CASSFTGLNQPQHF
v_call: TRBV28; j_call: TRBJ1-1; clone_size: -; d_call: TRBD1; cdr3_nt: TGTGCCAGCAGATCCTCCCAGGGGGACACTGAAGCTTTCTTT; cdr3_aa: CASRSSQGDTEAFF
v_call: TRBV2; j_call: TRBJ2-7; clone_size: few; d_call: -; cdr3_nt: TGTGCCAGCAGTGATGAGGGTTACGAGCAGTACTTC; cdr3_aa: CASSDEGYEQYF
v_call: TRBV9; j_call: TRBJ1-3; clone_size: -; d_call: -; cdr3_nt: TGTGCCAGCAGCCCCGACAGCTCTGGAAACACCATATATTTT; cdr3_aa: CASSPDSSGNTIYF
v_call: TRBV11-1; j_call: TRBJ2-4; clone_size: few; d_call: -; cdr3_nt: TGTGCCAGCAGCTTAGCCTTTACTTCGGACATTCAGTACTTC; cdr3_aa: CASSLAFTSDIQYF
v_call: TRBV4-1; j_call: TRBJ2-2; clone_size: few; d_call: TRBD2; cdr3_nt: TGCGCCAGCAGCCAAGATCTATCAGCGGGGGGGCCCGGGGAGCTGTTTTTT; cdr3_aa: CASSQDLSAGGPGELFF
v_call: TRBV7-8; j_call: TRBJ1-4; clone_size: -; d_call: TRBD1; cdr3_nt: TGTGCCAGCAGCTTACGACAGGGGTTCTATGAAAAACTGTTTTTT; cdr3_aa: CASSLRQGFYEKLFF